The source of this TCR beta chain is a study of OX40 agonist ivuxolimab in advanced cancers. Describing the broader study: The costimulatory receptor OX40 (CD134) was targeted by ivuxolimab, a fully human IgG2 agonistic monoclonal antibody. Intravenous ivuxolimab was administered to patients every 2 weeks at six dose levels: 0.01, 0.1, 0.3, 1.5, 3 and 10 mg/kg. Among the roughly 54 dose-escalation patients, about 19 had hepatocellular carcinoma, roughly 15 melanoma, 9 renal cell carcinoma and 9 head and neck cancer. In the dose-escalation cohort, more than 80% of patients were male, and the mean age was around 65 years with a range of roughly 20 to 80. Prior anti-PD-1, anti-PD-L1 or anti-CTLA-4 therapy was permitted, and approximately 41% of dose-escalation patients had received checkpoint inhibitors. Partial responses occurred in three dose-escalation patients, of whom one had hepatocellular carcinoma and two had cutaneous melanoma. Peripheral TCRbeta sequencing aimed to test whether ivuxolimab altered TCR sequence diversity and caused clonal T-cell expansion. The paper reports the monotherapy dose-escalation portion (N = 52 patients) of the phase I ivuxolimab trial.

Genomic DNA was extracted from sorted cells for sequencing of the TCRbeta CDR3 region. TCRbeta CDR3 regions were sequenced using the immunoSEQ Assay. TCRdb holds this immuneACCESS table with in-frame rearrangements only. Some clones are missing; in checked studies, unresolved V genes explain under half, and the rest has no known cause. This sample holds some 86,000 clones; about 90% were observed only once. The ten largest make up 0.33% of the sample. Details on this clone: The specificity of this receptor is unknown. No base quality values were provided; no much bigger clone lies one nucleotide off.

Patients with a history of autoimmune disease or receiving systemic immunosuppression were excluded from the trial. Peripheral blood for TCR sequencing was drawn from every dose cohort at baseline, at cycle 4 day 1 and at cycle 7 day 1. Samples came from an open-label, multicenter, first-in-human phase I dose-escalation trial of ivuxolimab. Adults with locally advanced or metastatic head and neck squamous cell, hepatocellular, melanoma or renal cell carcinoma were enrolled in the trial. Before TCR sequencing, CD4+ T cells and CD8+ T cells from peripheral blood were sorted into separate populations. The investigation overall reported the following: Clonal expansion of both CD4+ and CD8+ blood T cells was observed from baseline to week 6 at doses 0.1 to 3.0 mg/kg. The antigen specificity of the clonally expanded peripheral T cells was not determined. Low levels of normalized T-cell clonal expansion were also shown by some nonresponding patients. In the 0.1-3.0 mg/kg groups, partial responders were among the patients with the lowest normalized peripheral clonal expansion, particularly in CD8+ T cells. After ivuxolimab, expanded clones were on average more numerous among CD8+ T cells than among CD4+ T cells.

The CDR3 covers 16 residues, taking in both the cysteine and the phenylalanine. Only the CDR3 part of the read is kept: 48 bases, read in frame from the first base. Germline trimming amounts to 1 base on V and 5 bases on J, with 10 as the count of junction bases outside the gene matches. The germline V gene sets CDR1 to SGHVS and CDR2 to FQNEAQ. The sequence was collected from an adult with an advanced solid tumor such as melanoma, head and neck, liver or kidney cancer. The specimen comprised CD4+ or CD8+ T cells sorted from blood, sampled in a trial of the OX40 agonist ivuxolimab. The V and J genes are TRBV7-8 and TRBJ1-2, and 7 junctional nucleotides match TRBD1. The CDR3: CASSLGGGQFGYGYTF. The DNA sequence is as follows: TGTGCCAGCAGCTTAGGGGGGGGACAGTTTGGATATGGCTACACCTTC.